Presented here are 3 T cell receptor beta chains from one specimen sequenced in a study of T cell changes during pregnancy in multiple sclerosis. Measured with immunoSEQ multiplex PCR; TCRdb has only the in-frame clones, and not every one. The sample lists fewer than 140,000 clones, more than 80% occurring once. The sample consisted of peripheral blood, taken before pregnancy. The source is a female donor with multiple sclerosis, enrolled in a pregnancy study.

The rearrangement links TRBV5-1 to TRBJ2-5; 7 nucleotides line up with TRBD1. V gave up 7 bases and J gave up 2 bases; unmatched junction bases: 8. CDR3 length: 14 residues. Germline V gene lookup returns CDR1 SGHRS and CDR2 YFSETQ. The CDR3 DNA reads TGCGCCAGCTCCGCCGGGACAGATCAAGAGACCCAGTACTTC. It yields the protein CASSAGTDQETQYF.

The chain has TRBV2 and TRBJ1-5, with TRBD1 matching 8 bases. The V gene end was trimmed by 1 base and the J gene end by 4 bases; junction bases not matched to a gene: 0. CDR1 is SNHLY and CDR2 is FYNNEI in the germline V gene. This CDR3 has 14 amino acids. CDR3 DNA sequence: TGTGCCAGCAGTGAAGGGACAGGGAATCAGCCCCAGCATTTT. It yields the protein CASSEGTGNQPQHF.

The chain combines TRBV7-9 with TRBJ2-1, with 15 bases identical to TRBD2. CDR1 SEHNR and CDR2 FQNEAQ come from the germline V gene (reference sequence). The CDR3 has 16 amino acids. V trimming: 4 bases; J trimming: 4 bases; junction bases outside the gene matches: 2. Written as DNA, the CDR3 is TGTGCCAGCAGCTCGGGACTAGCGGGGGGATACAATGAGCAGTTCTTC. Translated, it gives CASSSGLAGGYNEQFF. Based on the CDR3 plus reference TRBV7-9 and TRBJ2-1, the full variable domain is DTGVSQNPRHKITKRGQNVTFRCDPISEHNRLYWYRQTLGQGPEFLTYFQNEAQLEKSRLLSDRFSAERPKGSFSTLEIQRTEQGDSAMYLCASSSGLAGGYNEQFFGPGTRLTVL.